The T cell receptor beta chain under discussion was sequenced for a study of PD-1 blockade in mismatch repair-deficient tumors. Some clones are missing from TCRdb's copy, which holds only in-frame ones; the method was immunoSEQ multiplex PCR. The sample records over 100,000 clones, approximately 80% being singletons. V lost 5 bases and J lost 1; bases outside the gene matches: 2. Germline lookup yields CDR1 SGHTA and CDR2 FQGTGA. The CDR3 totals 15 residues. Whole-study findings and limits: Rapid post-treatment expansion, then contraction, generally preceding radiologic response, marked tumor-resident clones.

This clone was counted a single time. Its cognate antigen is unknown. The rearrangement joins TRBV7-3 to TRBJ2-1, with TRBD1 identical over 10 bases. This receptor was obtained from an adult with mismatch repair-deficient cancer. The input for sequencing was peripheral blood, taken 60 weeks after starting pembrolizumab. CDR3 coding DNA: TGTGCCAGCAGCCCGGGACAGGGGTCCTACAATGAGCAGTTCTTC. Translating gives CASSPGQGSYNEQFF. The whole variable domain, remainder taken from reference TRBV7-3 and TRBJ2-1, is GAGVSQTPSNKVTEKGKYVELRCDPISGHTALYWYRQSLGQGPEFLIYFQGTGAADDSGLPNDRFFAVRPEGSVSTLKIQRTERGDSAVYLCASSPGQGSYNEQFFGPGTRLTVL.